The source of this T cell receptor (beta chain) is a study of T-cell reconstitution after alpha-beta-depleted transplantation in children. Researchers prepared the TCRbeta library using unique molecular identifiers, the study reports. TCRdb used MiXCR to reprocess the PCR reads, holding one entry per CDR3 protein. The table records about 250,000 distinct CDR3 sequences, 20% to 30% of them present only once. This clonotype appeared a few times. What it recognizes is unknown. The germline V gene encodes CDR1 SGHDN and CDR2 FVKESK. Trimming took 0 bases from V and 3 from J; bases not matched to a gene: 6. There are 16 residues in the CDR3. General study points: By one year post-transplant, T-cell counts and diversity largely arose from T cells that were newly produced. Surviving recipient T cells and thymic progenitors accounted for the high day-60 TCRbeta diversity observed in some patients.

The sequence derives from a female patient under 10 years old who had a stem cell transplant for congenital amegakaryocytic thrombocytopenia, so the T cells may come from the graft donor. V and J are TRBV14 and TRBJ2-7; 9 bases fit TRBD2. Sequencing used PBMCs, mostly from graft donor cells, obtained 360 days after TCRalphabeta/CD19-depleted stem cell transplant. CDR3 region: CASSQDWLAGNYEQYF. The CDR3 coding sequence is TGTGCCAGCAGCCAAGATTGGCTAGCGGGGAACTACGAGCAGTACTTC.